Listed below are T cell receptor beta chains from one sample, sequenced in a study of cytomegalovirus exposure and HLA in healthy donors. Clones were sequenced by immunoSEQ multiplex PCR, and TCRdb holds only the in-frame ones, with some missing. The sample contains approximately 130,000 clones, more than 75% of which appear only once. Source material: PBMCs. The receptor source for this set is a woman between 50 and 59 years old in good health and CMV-seropositive. The CDR3 runs from the conserved cysteine through the conserved F or W. The order of the fields is V gene, J gene, clone size, D gene, CDR3 protein, CDR3 DNA. D genes are given only for firm matches. Size is omitted from some rows. Given values are once, few, many or a class for expanded clones.

>TRBV7-3|TRBJ2-5|once|TRBD2
CASSLVSSGREETQYF
TGTGCCAGCAGCTTAGTGTCTAGCGGGAGAGAGGAGACCCAGTACTTC
>TRBV28|TRBJ1-2|.|TRBD1
CATKGTGIGGYTF
TGTGCCACCAAAGGGACAGGGATAGGGGGCTACACCTTC
>TRBV12-5|TRBJ1-2|.|.
CASGAPGGKVYGYTF
TGTGCTAGTGGTGCTCCGGGAGGGAAAGTTTATGGCTACACCTTC
>TRBV5-1|TRBJ2-1|.|.
CASSLVAGPYNEQFF
TGCGCCAGCAGCTTAGTGGCAGGCCCCTACAATGAGCAGTTCTTC
>TRBV7-3|TRBJ2-5|.|.
CASSLTTDQETQYF
TGTGCCAGCAGCTTAACTACAGACCAAGAGACCCAGTACTTC
>TRBV7-9|TRBJ2-1|.|TRBD1
CASSPRGTRGLGEQFF
TGTGCCAGCAGCCCACGGGGGACCAGGGGGCTTGGAGAGCAGTTCTTC
>TRBV2|TRBJ1-1|.|.
CASSEFGNTEAFF
TGTGCCAGCAGTGAGTTCGGGAACACTGAAGCTTTCTTT
>TRBV6-6|TRBJ1-4|few|TRBD1
CASRKTGEKLFF
TGTGCCAGCAGAAAGACAGGGGAAAAACTGTTTTTT
>TRBV6-5|TRBJ1-1|.|.
CASRPDIYTEAFF
TGTGCCAGCAGACCTGACATTTACACTGAAGCTTTCTTT
>TRBV9|TRBJ2-1|.|TRBD2
CASSGNLGTSGIIDNEQFF
TGTGCCAGCAGCGGAAACCTCGGGACTAGCGGGATAATCGACAATGAGCAGTTCTTC
>TRBV5-1|TRBJ2-1|once|TRBD1
CASSGTAYNEQFF
TGCGCCAGCAGCGGGACAGCTTACAATGAGCAGTTCTTC
>TRBV11-1|TRBJ2-1|.|.
CASNHRPGLRLEQFF
TGTGCCAGCAACCACCGACCGGGACTTCGTCTTGAGCAGTTCTTC
>TRBV11-3|TRBJ2-7|.|.
CASSLTGDYEQYF
TGTGCCAGCAGCTTAACCGGAGACTACGAGCAGTACTTC
>TRBV2|TRBJ1-1|.|TRBD1
CASSKGQGSTEAFF
TGTGCCAGCAGTAAGGGACAGGGGAGCACTGAAGCTTTCTTT